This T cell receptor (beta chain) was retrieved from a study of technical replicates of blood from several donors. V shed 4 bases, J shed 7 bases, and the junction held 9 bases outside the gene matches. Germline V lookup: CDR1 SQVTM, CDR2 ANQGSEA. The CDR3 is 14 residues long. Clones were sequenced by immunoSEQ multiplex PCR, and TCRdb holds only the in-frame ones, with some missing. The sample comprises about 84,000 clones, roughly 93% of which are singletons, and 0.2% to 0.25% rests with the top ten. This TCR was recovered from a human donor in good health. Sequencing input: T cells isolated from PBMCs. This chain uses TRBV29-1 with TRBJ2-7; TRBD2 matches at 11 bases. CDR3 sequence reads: CSVGLAGGPGEQYF. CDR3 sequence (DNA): TGCAGCGTTGGCTTAGCGGGAGGGCCGGGGGAGCAGTACTTC.